This TCR beta chain was found in a study of shared clonotypes between healthy human individuals. From germline, CDR1 is MNHEY and CDR2 SVGAGI. The CDR3 has 13 residues. The germline V and J ends were trimmed by 2 bases and 4 bases, with 8 bases remaining between them. Assay used: immunoSEQ multiplex PCR; TCRdb lists only in-frame clones, some missing. The data contain approximately 600,000 clones, about 95% of them singletons. CD45RO negativity and positive selection for CCR7 defined naive CD8 cells, a population that excluded terminally differentiated effector memory CD45RA+ cells. The TCR originated in a woman in her 30s in good health. The specimen was naive CD8+ T cells sorted from blood. The chain links TRBV6-5 to TRBJ1-1; D gene ambiguous. In DNA form, the CDR3 reads TGTGCCAGCAGTTACCACAACTCCACTGAAGCTTTCTTT. This gives the protein CASSYHNSTEAFF.